Shown below are 30 T cell receptor beta chains from a single sample sequenced in a study of blood T cell repertoires in COVID-19. This table comes from immunoSEQ multiplex PCR, and its TCRdb copy is limited to in-frame clones, with some not included. The sample consists of under 50,000 clones, around nine tenths of them appearing once. The sequenced material came from peripheral blood. The receptor source for this set is a man in his fifties or sixties with active COVID-19.

The chain combines TRBV19 with TRBJ2-7; tentatively, D is TRBD2 (6 bases). Trimming pared 4 bases from V and 0 bases from J, leaving 13 bases between. CDR1 is LNHDA and CDR2 is SQIVND in the germline V gene (reference sequence). CDR3 length: 15 residues. The CDR3 is CASSTGEVSSYEQYF. For the CDR3, the DNA is TGTGCCAGTAGTACGGGGGAGGTAAGCTCCTACGAGCAGTACTTC.

This clone was counted only a few times. The chain links TRBV6-5 to TRBJ1-2, with TRBD1 matching 8 bases. Germline V gene lookup returns CDR1 MNHEY and CDR2 SVGAGI. The J segment lost 4 bases and the V segment lost 2 bases, leaving 6 bases of the junction unmatched. The CDR3 is 15 amino acids. Written as DNA, the CDR3 is TGTGCCAGCAGTTACGTGGACAGGGCGTCCTATGGCTACACCTTC. Translating gives CASSYVDRASYGYTF.

The J gene is TRBJ1-1, the V gene TRBV19; D possibly corresponds to TRBD1 (6 bases). The CDR3 is 15 amino acids. The germline V gene encodes CDR1 LNHDA and CDR2 SQIVND (reference sequence). Deletions cut 7 bases from V and 4 bases from J, with 19 bases between. The CDR3 nucleotides read TGTGCCAGTAACCCATCCTACACAGGGCCCACTGAAGCTTTCTTT. Its translation is CASNPSYTGPTEAFF.

V gene TRBV18 combines with J gene TRBJ1-2; no clear D. The V end lost 6 bases, the J end lost 6 bases, and 14 bases lay between the germline ends. Germline CDR1 KGHSH, CDR2 LQKENI. CDR3 length: 13 amino acids. CDR3 bases: TGTGCCAGCTCGTTTAACGGGATCGATGGCTACACCTTC. It encodes CASSFNGIDGYTF.

The chain carries TRBV7-3 and TRBJ2-2, with D perhaps TRBD1 (5 bases). The germline CDR1 and CDR2 sequences are SGHTA and FQGTGA. The ends were cut back, 3 bases at V and 1 base at J, with 9 bases in the middle. This CDR3 is 15 amino acids long. The CDR3 sequence is CASSLGPLNTGELFF. CDR3 in DNA: TGTGCCAGCAGCTTGGGGCCTTTGAACACCGGGGAGCTGTTTTTT.

This chain uses TRBV9 with TRBJ1-2; no firm D call. V lost 2 bases and J lost 4, with 12 bases in between. The V gene's germline CDR1 is SGDLS and CDR2 YYNGEE. The length of the CDR3 is 14 residues. CDR3: CASSVGVSVYGYTF. DNA for the CDR3: TGTGCCAGCAGCGTTGGAGTGTCCGTCTATGGCTACACCTTC. Filled out from reference TRBV9 and TRBJ1-2, the complete variable domain reads DSGVTQTPKHLITATGQRVTLRCSPRSGDLSVYWYQQSLDQGLQFLIQYYNGEERAKGNILERFSAQQFPDLHSELNLSSLELGDSALYFCASSVGVSVYGYTFGSGTRLTVV.

CDR3 protein: CASSTGGPGNTIYF. In nucleotides, the CDR3 is TGTGCCAGCTCGACAGGTGGGCCTGGAAACACCATATATTTT. The gene calls are TRBV18 and TRBJ1-3; D is perhaps TRBD1 (6 bases). The V end lost 6 bases, the J end lost 2 bases, and 11 bases lay between the germline ends. The CDR3 extends over 14 amino acids. Germline loops: CDR1 KGHSH, CDR2 LQKENI.

The V call is TRBV5-1, the J call TRBJ2-2, with D perhaps TRBD1 (5 bases). CDR1 and CDR2 (germline): SGHRS, YFSETQ. The CDR3 length is 14 residues. Trimming shortened V by 2 bases and J by 4 bases, and 9 bases separated the two germline ends. In DNA form, the CDR3 reads TGCGCCAGCAGCTTACAGGTGCTCACCGGGGAGCTGTTTTTT. This translates into CASSLQVLTGELFF.

This clone was observed once. The chain carries TRBV2 and TRBJ2-2, with D perhaps TRBD2 (7 bases). Germline lookup yields CDR1 SNHLY and CDR2 FYNNEI. This CDR3 has 14 amino acids. Trimming took 10 bases from V and 1 from J, leaving 13 bases between them. The CDR3 nucleotides are TGTGCCACATTGCGGGGGCAGAACACCGGGGAGCTGTTTTTT. Encoded protein: CATLRGQNTGELFF.

The chain links TRBV7-2 to TRBJ1-2; perhaps TRBD1 as D (5 bases). Germline assignment: CDR1 SGHTA and CDR2 FQGNSA. Trimming pared 3 bases from V and 3 bases from J, leaving 17 bases between. The CDR3 is 16 amino acids. CDR3 sequence: CASSLEVGRGYYGYTF. The CDR3 DNA follows: TGTGCCAGCAGCTTGGAGGTTGGGAGGGGTTACTATGGCTACACCTTC.

The chain links TRBV3-1 (or the pseudogene TRBV3-2) to TRBJ2-4; a possible D gene is TRBD2 (6 bases). CDR1 LGHDT and CDR2 YNNKEL come from the germline V gene (reference sequence). This CDR3 is built from 19 residues. Trimming shortened V by 3 bases and J by 2 bases, and 23 bases separated the two germline ends. The DNA for the CDR3 is TGTGCCAGCAGCCACACCCCCCTTGGAGGGAGTGGGTCCAAAAACATTCAGTACTTC. Translated, it gives CASSHTPLGGSGSKNIQYF.

This chain links TRBV2 with TRBJ2-7; 7 nucleotides match TRBD1. Germline V lookup: CDR1 SNHLY, CDR2 FYNNEI. This CDR3 is 15 amino acids long. The V segment lost 5 bases and the J segment 4 bases; nucleotides outside the gene matches: 11. Here the CDR3 reads CASSFPKGARYEQYF. The CDR3 DNA reads TGTGCCAGCAGTTTTCCGAAGGGGGCTCGGTACGAGCAGTACTTC.

The CDR3 reads CASSGQAGNEQYF. CDR3 sequence (DNA): TGTGCCAGCAGCGGACAGGCAGGTAACGAGCAGTACTTC. The gene calls are TRBV12-3 or TRBV12-4 and TRBJ2-7, with 7 bases fitting TRBD1. CDR3 length equals 13 residues. With 6 bases clipped from V and 5 bases from J, the junction kept 7 bases outside the gene matches.

The V and J genes are TRBV9 and TRBJ2-1, with a weak D call TRBD2 (5 bases). Germline lookup yields CDR1 SGDLS and CDR2 YYNGEE. There are 15 residues in the CDR3. V was clipped by 0 bases and J by 2 bases, with 9 bases between them. CDR3 sequence: CASSVGGNAYNEQFF. The CDR3 DNA reads as TGTGCCAGCAGCGTAGGAGGGAACGCCTACAATGAGCAGTTCTTC.

The chain has TRBV7-2 and TRBJ1-6; 8 nucleotides align to TRBD1. Germline trimming cut 2 bases from V and 11 bases from J; bases unmatched to any gene: 17. The CDR3 totals 18 residues. The germline V gene encodes CDR1 SGHTA and CDR2 FQGNSA. The CDR3: CASSLRKGSGTGRAPLHF. The DNA for the CDR3 is TGTGCCAGCAGCTTAAGAAAGGGGTCGGGGACAGGTCGAGCACCCCTCCACTTT.

V usage is TRBV28 and J usage is TRBJ1-5; D might be TRBD1 (6 bases). The CDR3 sequence is 14 residues long. V dropped 4 bases and J dropped 6 bases, with 13 bases sitting between them. The germline V gene encodes CDR1 MDHEN and CDR2 SYDVKM. The CDR3 reads CASSWTDLIQPQHF. As DNA, the CDR3 is TGTGCCAGCAGTTGGACAGATCTCATTCAGCCCCAGCATTTT. The variable domain in full, completed from reference TRBV28 and TRBJ1-5, reads DVKVTQSSRYLVKRTGEKVFLECVQDMDHENMFWYRQDPGLGLRLIYFSYDVKMKEKGDIPEGYSVSREKKERFSLILESASTNQTSMYLCASSWTDLIQPQHFGDGTRLSIL.

The chain uses TRBV4-1 and TRBJ2-7, with TRBD2 matching over 12 bases. V dropped 1 base and J dropped 7; count of bases not matched to a gene: 5. The CDR3 length is 15 residues. Per the germline V gene, CDR1 is MGHRA and CDR2 is YSYEKL. Written as DNA, the CDR3 is TGCGCCAGCAGCCAAGGACTAGCGGGAGTATTTGAGCAGTACTTC. Translated: CASSQGLAGVFEQYF.

The V call is TRBV6-5, the J call TRBJ1-2; D is uncertain. Trimming cost V 8 bases and J 0 bases, with 13 bases left between them. The CDR3 has 14 amino acids. The V gene's germline CDR1 is MNHEY and CDR2 SVGAGI. DNA of the CDR3: TGTGCCAGCCGAGCGGCGGCCTCTAACTATGGCTACACCTTC. Encoded protein: CASRAAASNYGYTF.

The genes are TRBV6-5 and TRBJ2-2; D not resolved. The CDR3 spans 13 residues. V lost 4 bases to trimming and J lost 6 bases, with 9 bases between them. In germline, CDR1 is MNHEY, CDR2 SVGAGI. The CDR3 sequence is CASSSPPAGELFF. CDR3 bases: TGTGCCAGCAGTTCGCCCCCGGCCGGGGAGCTGTTTTTT.

For the CDR3, the DNA is TGTGCCAGCAGCCCCTGGGATTCCAGGGTGACCGGGGAGCTGTTTTTT. Its translation: CASSPWDSRVTGELFF. This chain uses TRBV9 with TRBJ2-2, with D perhaps matching TRBD1 (5 bases). Germline values: CDR1 SGDLS, CDR2 YYNGEE. The CDR3 covers 16 residues. The V end was cut by 4 bases, the J end by 5 bases, with 18 bases between.

Only a few counts were recorded for this clone. V usage is TRBV7-9 and J usage is TRBJ1-1; D may be TRBD1 (6 bases). Germline loops: CDR1 SEHNR, CDR2 FQNEAQ (reference sequence). Trimming removed 1 base at V and 6 bases at J, with 12 bases between. The CDR3 totals 14 residues. The DNA for the CDR3 is TGTGCCAGCAGCTTAGTACAGGGAGCTGCTGAAGCTTTCTTT. Its translation: CASSLVQGAAEAFF.

The rearrangement joins TRBV19 to TRBJ2-5; 11 nucleotides align to TRBD2. CDR3 size: 17 residues. Germline CDR1 LNHDA, CDR2 SQIVND (reference sequence). The V segment lost 3 bases and the J segment 1 base; nucleotides outside the gene matches: 7. The CDR3 here is CASSMPGLAVFQETQYF. CDR3 nucleotides: TGTGCCAGTAGTATGCCGGGACTAGCGGTTTTCCAAGAGACCCAGTACTTC.

This clone has a handful of counts. This chain connects TRBV28 to TRBJ2-7, with TRBD1 matching over 7 bases. The germline V gene has CDR1 MDHEN and CDR2 SYDVKM. The CDR3 length is 17 residues. V lost 5 bases and J lost 5; bases outside the gene matches: 18. The CDR3 coding sequence is TGTGCCAGCAGTCCCCCGACAGGGTTTGGCCATCGTGACGAGCAGTACTTC. Translated, it gives CASSPPTGFGHRDEQYF.

The chain links TRBV5-4 to TRBJ1-3; D is ambiguous. V was pared by 2 bases and J by 0 bases, with 12 bases between. The CDR3 contains 16 residues. The germline CDR1 and CDR2 sequences are SGHNT and YYREEE (reference sequence). The CDR3 loop is CASSLRSEGSGNTIYF. The CDR3 region has the DNA TGTGCCAGCAGCTTACGGTCAGAGGGCTCTGGAAACACCATATATTTT. Supplemented by reference TRBV5-4 and TRBJ1-3, the full variable domain reads ETGVTQSPTHLIKTRGQQVTLRCSSQSGHNTVSWYQQALGQGPQFIFQYYREEENGRGNFPPRFSGLQFPNYSSELNVNALELDDSALYLCASSLRSEGSGNTIYFGEGSWLTVV.

The V call is TRBV24-1, the J call TRBJ2-7; the D gene is possibly TRBD2 (6 bases). CDR3 length: 12 residues. V lost 5 bases and J 6 bases, leaving 10 bases between the germline ends. CDR1 is KGHDR, CDR2 SFDVKD, per germline. Written as DNA, the CDR3 is TGTGCCACCAGTGCCCTGGGGGGCGAGCAGTACTTC. Amino acids: CATSALGGEQYF.

CDR3 region: CASSLPPLTSGYEQYF. The CDR3 bases are TGTGCCAGCAGTCTACCTCCTCTGACTAGCGGTTACGAGCAGTACTTC. This chain connects TRBV28 to TRBJ2-7; TRBD2 agrees at 9 bases. This CDR3 comprises 16 residues. Trimming cost V 5 bases and J 4 bases; bases outside gene matches: 12. Germline V gene data show CDR1 as MDHEN and CDR2 as SYDVKM.

The chain links TRBV14 to TRBJ2-7; D may be TRBD2 (5 bases). The V gene's germline CDR1 is SGHDN and CDR2 FVKESK. V was cut by 3 bases and J by 3 bases, with 15 bases left in between. The CDR3 is made up of 15 amino acids. In DNA form, the CDR3 reads TGTGCCAGCAGCCATGAGAGGGTGGACGACTACGAGCAGTACTTC. This gives the protein CASSHERVDDYEQYF.

V and J are TRBV2 and TRBJ2-2; 8 bases fit TRBD1. This CDR3 contains 15 residues. Trimming at V came to 1 base and at J to 4 bases, leaving 2 bases not matched to a gene. Germline CDR1 SNHLY, CDR2 FYNNEI. CDR3 sequence (DNA): TGTGCCAGCAGTGAAGGGACAGGGTTCACCGGGGAGCTGTTTTTT. Encoded protein: CASSEGTGFTGELFF.

CDR3 DNA: TGCAGTGCTAGTGCTAGCGGGGGGGCGAAAGATACGCAGTATTTT. Translated: CSASASGGAKDTQYF. This sequence joins TRBV20-1 and TRBJ2-3; 12 nucleotides agree with TRBD2. This CDR3 region has 15 residues. Trimming cost V 3 bases and J 5 bases; bases outside gene matches: 6. Per germline, CDR1 DFQATT and CDR2 SNEGSKA (reference sequence).

V usage is TRBV2 and J usage is TRBJ1-6, with a weak D call TRBD1 (6 bases). CDR1 and CDR2 from the germline V gene are SNHLY and FYNNEI. The CDR3 loop spans 15 amino acids. Trimming took off 4 bases at V and 7 bases at J, with 14 bases between the two ends. CDR3 in DNA: TGTGCCAGCAGTGGAGTCACAGGGATGAATTCACCCCTCCACTTT. This translates into CASSGVTGMNSPLHF.